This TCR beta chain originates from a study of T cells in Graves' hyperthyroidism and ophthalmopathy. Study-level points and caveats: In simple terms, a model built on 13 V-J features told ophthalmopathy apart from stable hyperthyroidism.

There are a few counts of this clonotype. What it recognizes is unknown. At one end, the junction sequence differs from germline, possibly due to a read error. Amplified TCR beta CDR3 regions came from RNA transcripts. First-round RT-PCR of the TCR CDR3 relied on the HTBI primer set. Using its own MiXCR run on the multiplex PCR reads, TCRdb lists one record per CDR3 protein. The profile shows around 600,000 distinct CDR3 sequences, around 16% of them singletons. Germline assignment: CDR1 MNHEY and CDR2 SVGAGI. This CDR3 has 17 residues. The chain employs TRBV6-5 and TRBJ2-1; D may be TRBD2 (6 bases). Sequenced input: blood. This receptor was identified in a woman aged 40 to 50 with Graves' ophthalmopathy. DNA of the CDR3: TGTGTCAGCAGTAACGTACAGGAGGGTCCCCGTTACAATGAGCAGTTCTTC. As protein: CVSSNVQEGPRYNEQFF.